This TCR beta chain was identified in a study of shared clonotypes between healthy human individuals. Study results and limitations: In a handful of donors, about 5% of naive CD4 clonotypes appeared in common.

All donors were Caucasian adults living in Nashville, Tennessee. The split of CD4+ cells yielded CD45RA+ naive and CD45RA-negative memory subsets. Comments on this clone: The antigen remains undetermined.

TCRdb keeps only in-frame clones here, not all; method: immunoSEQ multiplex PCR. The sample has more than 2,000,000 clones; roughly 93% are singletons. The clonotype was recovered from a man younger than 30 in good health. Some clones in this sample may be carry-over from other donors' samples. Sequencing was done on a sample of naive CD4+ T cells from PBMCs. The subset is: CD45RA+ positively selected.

The CDR3 DNA is TGCGCCAGCAGCCAAAGCCCCCCCGGGGGGAAGATTGGGGAGACCCAGTACTTC. It yields the protein CASSQSPPGGKIGETQYF. The genes are TRBV4-1 and TRBJ2-5; TRBD2 agrees at 7 bases. Germline CDR1 reads MGHRA; CDR2 reads YSYEKL. CDR3 length equals 18 residues. The junction had 17 bases not matched to a gene; V was cut back by 2 bases and J by 5 bases.